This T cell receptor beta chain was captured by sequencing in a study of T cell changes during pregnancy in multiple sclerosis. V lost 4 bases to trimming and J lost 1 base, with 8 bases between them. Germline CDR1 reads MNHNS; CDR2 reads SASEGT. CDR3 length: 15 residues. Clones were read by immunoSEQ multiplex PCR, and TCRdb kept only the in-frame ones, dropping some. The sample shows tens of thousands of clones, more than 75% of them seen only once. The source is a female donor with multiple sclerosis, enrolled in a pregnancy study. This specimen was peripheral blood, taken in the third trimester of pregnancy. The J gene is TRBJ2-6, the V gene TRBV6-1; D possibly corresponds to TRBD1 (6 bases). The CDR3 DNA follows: TGTGCCAGCAGTGCCACAGGGTCTGGGGCCAACGTCCTGACTTTC. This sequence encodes CASSATGSGANVLTF.